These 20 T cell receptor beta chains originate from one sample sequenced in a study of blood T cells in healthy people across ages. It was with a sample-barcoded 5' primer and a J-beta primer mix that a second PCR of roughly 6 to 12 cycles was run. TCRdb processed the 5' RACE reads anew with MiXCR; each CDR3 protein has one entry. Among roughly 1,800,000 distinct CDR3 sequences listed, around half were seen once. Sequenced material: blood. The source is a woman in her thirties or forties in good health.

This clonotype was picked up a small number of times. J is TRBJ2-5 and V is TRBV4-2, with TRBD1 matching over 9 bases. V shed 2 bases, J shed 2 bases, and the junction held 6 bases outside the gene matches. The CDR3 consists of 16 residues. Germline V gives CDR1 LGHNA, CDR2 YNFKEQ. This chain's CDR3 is CASSQSTGTGQETQYF. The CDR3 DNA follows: TGTGCCAGCAGCCAATCGACCGGGACAGGGCAAGAGACCCAGTACTTC.

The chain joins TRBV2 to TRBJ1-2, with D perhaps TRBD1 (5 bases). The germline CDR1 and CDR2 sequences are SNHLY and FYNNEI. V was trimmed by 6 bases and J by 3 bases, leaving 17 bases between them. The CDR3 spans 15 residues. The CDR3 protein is CASSPRGSAHYGYTF. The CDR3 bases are TGTGCCAGCAGCCCCCGGGGCTCCGCTCACTATGGCTACACCTTC.

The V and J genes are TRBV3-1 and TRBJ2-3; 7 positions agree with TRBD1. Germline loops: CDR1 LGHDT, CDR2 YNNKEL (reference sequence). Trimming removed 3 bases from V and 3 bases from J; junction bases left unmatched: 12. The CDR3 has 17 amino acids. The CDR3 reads CASSHPPPQGWTDTQYF. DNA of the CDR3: TGTGCCAGCAGCCATCCTCCCCCACAGGGGTGGACAGATACGCAGTATTTT.

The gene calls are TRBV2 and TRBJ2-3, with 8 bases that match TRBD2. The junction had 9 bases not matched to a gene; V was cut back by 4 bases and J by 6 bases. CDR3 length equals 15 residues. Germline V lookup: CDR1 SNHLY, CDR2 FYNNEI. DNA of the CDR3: TGTGCCAGCAGTGTCCCGGGGGGGGGCGTGGATACGCAGTATTTT. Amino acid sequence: CASSVPGGGVDTQYF.

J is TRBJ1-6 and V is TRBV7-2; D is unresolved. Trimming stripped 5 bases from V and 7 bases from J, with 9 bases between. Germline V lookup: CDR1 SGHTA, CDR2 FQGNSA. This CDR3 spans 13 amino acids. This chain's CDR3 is CASSPYLNSPLHF. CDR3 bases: TGTGCCAGCAGCCCCTATTTGAATTCACCCCTCCACTTT.

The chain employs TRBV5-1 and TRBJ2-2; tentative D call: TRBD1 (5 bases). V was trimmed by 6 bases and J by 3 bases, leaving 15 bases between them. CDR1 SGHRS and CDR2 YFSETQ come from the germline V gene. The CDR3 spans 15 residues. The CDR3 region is CASTLTGFDTGELFF. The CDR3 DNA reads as TGCGCCAGCACCCTAACAGGTTTCGACACCGGGGAGCTGTTTTTT.

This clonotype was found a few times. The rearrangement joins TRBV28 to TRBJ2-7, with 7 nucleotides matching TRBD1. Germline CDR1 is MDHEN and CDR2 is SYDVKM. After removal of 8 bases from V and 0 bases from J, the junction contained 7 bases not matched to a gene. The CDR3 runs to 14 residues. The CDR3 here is CASERDRYSYEQYF. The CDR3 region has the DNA TGTGCCAGCGAACGGGACAGATACTCCTACGAGCAGTACTTC.

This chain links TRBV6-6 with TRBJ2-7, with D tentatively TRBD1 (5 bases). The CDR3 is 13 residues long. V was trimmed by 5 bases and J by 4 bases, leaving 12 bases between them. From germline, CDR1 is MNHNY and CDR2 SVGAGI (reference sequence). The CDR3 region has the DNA TGTGCCAGCAGTCCTTATGGACAATACGAGCAGTACTTC. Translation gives CASSPYGQYEQYF.

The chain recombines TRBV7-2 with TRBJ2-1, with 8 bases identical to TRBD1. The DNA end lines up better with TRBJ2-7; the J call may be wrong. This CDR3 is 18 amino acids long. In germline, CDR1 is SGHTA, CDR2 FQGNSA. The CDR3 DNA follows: TGTGCCAGCAGCTTAATACGGGGCAGGGGGCGCGACTACAATGAGCAGTACTTC. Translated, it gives CASSLIRGRGRDYNEQYF.

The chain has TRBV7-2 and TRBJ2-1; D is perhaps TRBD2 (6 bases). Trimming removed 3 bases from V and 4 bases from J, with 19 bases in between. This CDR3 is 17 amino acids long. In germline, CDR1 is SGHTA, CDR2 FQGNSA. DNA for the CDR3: TGTGCCAGCAGCTTGGGGTTGTGGGGGGTCTTATACAATGAGCAGTTCTTC. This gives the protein CASSLGLWGVLYNEQFF.

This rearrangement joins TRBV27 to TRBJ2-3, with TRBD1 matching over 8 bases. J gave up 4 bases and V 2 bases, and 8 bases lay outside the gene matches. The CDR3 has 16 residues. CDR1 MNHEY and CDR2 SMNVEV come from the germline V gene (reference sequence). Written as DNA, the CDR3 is TGTGCCAGCAGTTTACTACAGGGGGGCGACGCAGATACGCAGTATTTT. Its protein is CASSLLQGGDADTQYF.

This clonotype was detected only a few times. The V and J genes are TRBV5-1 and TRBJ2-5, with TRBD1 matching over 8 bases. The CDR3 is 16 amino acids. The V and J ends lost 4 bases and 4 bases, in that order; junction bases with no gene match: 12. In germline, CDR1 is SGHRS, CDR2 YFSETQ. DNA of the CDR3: TGCGCCAGCAGCCCGAAACCTGACAGGGGCGGAGAGACCCAGTACTTC. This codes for CASSPKPDRGGETQYF.

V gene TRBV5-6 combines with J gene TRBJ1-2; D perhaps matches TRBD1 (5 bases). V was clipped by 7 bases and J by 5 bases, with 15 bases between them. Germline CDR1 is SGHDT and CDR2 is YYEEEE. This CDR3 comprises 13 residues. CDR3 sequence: CASAPAGGYGYTF. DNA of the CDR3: TGTGCCAGCGCCCCAGCCGGGGGGTATGGCTACACCTTC.

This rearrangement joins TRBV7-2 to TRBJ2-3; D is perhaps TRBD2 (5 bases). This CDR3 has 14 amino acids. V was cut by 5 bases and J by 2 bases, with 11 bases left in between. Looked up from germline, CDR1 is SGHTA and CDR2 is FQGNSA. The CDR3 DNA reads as TGTGCCAGCAGCCCGGGGTACAACACAGATACGCAGTATTTT. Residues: CASSPGYNTDTQYF.

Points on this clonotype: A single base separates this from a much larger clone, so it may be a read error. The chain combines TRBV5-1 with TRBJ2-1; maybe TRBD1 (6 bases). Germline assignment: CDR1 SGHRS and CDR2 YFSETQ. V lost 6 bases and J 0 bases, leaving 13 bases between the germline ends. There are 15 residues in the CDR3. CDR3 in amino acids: CASNATGSSYNEQFF. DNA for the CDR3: TGCGCCAGCAACGCCACAGGGAGCTCCTACAATGAGCAGTTCTTC.

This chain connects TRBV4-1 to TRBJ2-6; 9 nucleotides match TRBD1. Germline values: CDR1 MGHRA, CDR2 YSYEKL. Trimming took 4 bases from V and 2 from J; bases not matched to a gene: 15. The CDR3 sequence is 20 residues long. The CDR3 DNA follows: TGCGCCAGCAGCCCTCCTATACCGGGACAGGGATTAGCTGGGGCCAACGTCCTGACTTTC. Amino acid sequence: CASSPPIPGQGLAGANVLTF.

The CDR3 DNA reads as TGTGCCAGTGGCTCCTATAATTCACCCCTCCACTTT. Protein: CASGSYNSPLHF. The chain recombines TRBV11-1 with TRBJ1-6, with D unresolved. Germline CDR1 SGHAT, CDR2 FQDESV (reference sequence). V lost 9 bases and J lost 0, with 3 bases in between. The CDR3 has 12 amino acids. The entire variable domain, with the rest obtained from reference TRBV11-1 and TRBJ1-6, is as follows: EAEVAQSPRYKITEKSQAVAFWCDPISGHATLYWYRQILGQGPELLVQFQDESVVDDSQLPKDRFSAERLKGVDSTLKIQPAELGDSAMYLCASGSYNSPLHFGNGTRLTVT.

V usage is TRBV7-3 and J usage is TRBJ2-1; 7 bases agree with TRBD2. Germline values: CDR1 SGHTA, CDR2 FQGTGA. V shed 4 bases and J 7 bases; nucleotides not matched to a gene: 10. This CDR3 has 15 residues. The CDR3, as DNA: TGTGCCAGCAGCTGGGGGGAGGGACGTAGGAATGAGCAGTTCTTC. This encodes CASSWGEGRRNEQFF.

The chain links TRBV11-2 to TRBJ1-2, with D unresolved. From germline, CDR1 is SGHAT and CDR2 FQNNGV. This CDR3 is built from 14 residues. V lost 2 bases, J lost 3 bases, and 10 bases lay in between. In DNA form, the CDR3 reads TGTGCCAGCAGCTTATTCCAGAGGGACTATGGCTACACCTTC. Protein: CASSLFQRDYGYTF.

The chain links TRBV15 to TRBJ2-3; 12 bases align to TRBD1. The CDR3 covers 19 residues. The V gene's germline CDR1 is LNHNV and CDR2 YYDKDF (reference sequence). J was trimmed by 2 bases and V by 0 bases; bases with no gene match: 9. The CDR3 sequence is CATSRDIGTGGEHTDTQYF. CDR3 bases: TGTGCCACCAGCAGAGATATAGGGACAGGGGGCGAGCACACAGATACGCAGTATTTT.